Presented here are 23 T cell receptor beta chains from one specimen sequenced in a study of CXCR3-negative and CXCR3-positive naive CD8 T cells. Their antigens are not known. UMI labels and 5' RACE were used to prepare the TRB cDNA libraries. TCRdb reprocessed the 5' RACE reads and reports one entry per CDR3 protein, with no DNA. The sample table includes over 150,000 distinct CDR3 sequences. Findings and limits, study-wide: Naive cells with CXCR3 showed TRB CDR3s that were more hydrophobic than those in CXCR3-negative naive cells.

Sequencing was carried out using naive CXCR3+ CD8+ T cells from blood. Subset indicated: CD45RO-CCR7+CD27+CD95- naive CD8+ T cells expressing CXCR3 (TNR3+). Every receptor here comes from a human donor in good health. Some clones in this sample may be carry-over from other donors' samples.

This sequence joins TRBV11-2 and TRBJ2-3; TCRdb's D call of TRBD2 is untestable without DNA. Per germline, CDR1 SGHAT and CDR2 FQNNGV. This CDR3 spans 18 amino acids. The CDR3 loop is CASSIGLAERGRTDTQYF.

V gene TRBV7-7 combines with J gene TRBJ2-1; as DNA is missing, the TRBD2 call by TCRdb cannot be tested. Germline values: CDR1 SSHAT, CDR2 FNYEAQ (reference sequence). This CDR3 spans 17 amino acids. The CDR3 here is CASSLLAPGAGYNEQFF.

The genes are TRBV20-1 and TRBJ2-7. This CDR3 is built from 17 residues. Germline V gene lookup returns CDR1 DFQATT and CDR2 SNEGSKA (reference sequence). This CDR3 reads CSARDLKRHYTSYEQYF.

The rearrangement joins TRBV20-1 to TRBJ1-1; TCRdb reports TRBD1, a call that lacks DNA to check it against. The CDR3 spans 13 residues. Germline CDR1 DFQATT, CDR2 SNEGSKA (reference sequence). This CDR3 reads CSARARGDTEAFF.

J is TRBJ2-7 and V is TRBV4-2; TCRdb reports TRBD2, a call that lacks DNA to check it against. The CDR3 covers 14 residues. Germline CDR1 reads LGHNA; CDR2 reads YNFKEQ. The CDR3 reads CASSQDRTSYEQYF.

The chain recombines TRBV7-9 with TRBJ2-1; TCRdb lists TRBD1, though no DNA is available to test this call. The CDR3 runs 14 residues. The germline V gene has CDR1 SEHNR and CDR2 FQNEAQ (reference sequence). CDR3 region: CASIDGGADNEQFF.

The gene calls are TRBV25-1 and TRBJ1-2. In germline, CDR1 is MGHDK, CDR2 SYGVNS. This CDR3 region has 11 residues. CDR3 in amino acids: CASSLGNGYTF.

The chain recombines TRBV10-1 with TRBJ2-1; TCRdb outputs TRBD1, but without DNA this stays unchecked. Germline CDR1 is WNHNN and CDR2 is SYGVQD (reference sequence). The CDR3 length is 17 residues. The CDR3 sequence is CASSAGSGSSSYNEQFF.

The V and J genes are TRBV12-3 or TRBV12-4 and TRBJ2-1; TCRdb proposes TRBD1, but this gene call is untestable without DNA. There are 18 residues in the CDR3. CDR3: CASSFVVRGDLRYNEQFF.

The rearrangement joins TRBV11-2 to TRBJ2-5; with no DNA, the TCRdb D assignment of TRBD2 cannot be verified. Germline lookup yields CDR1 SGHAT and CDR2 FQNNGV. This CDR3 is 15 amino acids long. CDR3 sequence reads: CASTPRRSSQETQYF.

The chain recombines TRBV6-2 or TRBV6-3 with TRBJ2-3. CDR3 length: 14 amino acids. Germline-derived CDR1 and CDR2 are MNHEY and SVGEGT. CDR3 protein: CASSYSGSTDTQYF.

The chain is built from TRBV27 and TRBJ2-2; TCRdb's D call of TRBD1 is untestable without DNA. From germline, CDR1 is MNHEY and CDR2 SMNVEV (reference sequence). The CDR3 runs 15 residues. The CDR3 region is CASSFLGAVTGELFF.

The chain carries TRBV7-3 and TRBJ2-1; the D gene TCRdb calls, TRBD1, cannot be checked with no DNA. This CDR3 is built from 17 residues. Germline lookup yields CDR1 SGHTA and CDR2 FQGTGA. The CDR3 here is CASSPGGARAGYNEQFF.

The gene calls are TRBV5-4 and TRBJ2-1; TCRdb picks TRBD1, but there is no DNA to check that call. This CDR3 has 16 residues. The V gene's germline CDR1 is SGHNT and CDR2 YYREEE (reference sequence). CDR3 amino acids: CASSFDTLTGSNEQFF.

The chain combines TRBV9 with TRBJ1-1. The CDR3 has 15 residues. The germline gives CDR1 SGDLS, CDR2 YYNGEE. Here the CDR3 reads CASRSQEGMNTEAFF.

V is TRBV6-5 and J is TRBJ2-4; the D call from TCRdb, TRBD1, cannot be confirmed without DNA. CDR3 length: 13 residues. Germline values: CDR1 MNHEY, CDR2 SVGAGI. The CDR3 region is CASRPVDRDIQYF.

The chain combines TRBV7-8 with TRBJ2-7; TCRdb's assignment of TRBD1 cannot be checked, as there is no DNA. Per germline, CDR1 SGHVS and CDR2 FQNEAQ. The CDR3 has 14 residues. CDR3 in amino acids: CASSPRTGDYEQYF.

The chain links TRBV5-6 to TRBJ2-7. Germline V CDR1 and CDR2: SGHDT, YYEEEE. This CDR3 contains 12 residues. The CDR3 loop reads CASSLRPYEQYF. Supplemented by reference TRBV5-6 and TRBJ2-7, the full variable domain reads DAGVTQSPTHLIKTRGQQVTLRCSPKSGHDTVSWYQQALGQGPQFIFQYYEEEERQRGNFPDRFSGHQFPNYSSELNVNALLLGDSALYLCASSLRPYEQYFGPGTRLTVT.

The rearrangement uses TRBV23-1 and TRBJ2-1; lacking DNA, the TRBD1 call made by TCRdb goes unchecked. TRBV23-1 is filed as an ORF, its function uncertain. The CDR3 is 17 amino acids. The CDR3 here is CASSQSRASGQDNEQFF.

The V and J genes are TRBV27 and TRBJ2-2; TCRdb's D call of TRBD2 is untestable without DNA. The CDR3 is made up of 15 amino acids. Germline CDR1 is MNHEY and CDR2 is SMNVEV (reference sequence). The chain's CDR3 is CASRPLEGHTGELFF.

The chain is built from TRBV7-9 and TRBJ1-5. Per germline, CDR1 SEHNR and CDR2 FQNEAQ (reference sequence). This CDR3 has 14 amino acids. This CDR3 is CASSVGPSNQPQHF.

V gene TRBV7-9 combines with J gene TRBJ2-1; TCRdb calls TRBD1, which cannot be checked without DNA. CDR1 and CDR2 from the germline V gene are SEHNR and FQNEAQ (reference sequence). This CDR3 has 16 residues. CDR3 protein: CASSPRTGGTYNEQFF.

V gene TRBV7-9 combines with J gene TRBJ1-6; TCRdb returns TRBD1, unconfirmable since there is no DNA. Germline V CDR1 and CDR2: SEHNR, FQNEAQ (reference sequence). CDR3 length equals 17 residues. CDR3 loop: CASSKAGTGLLESPLHF.